The clone carrying this T cell receptor (beta chain) occurred a few times. The antigen remains unidentified. TCRdb called the RT-PCR reads again in MiXCR, with one record for every CDR3 protein. The sample holds 800,000 to 1,000,000 distinct CDR3 sequences, roughly 20% seen once. This entry belongs to a study of response to subunit inactivated influenza vaccine. General study findings and limits: A suggestion made by the authors is that each seasonal influenza vaccination recruits few new T cells.

The CDR3 is 14 residues long. The germline gives CDR1 SGDLS, CDR2 YYNGEE. After removal of 3 bases from V and 9 bases from J, the junction contained 3 bases not matched to a gene. The TCR was taken from a man aged 50-59 years who received an inactivated influenza vaccine. The V gene is TRBV9, the J gene TRBJ2-1, with TRBD2 matching 13 bases. This specimen consisted of PBMCs from blood, obtained around 5 days after vaccination. CDR3 sequence: CASSAGLAGREQFF. DNA for the CDR3: TGTGCCAGCAGCGCGGGACTAGCGGGGCGTGAGCAGTTCTTC.